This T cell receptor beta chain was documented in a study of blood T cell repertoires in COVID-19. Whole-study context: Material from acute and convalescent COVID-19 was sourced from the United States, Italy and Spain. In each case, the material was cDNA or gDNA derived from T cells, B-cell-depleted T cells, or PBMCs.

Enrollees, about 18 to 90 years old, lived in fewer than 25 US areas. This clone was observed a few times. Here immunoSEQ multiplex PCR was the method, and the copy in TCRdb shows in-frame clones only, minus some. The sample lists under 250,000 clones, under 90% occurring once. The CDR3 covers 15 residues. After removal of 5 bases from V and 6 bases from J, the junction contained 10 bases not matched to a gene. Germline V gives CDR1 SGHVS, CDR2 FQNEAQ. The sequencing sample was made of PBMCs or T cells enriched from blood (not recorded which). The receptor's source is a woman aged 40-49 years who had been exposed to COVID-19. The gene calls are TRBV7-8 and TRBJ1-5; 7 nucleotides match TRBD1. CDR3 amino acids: CASSPDGQGVQPQHF. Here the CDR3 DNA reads TGTGCCAGCAGCCCGGACGGGCAGGGGGTTCAGCCCCAGCATTTT.